The T cell receptor (beta chain) under discussion was sequenced for a study of cytomegalovirus exposure and HLA in healthy donors (dated by TCRdb to between 2016 and 2019). Looking at the study overall: An earlier analysis of approximately 590 of the donors reported about 250 Gb of sequence data and 100 million to 130 million unique TCR beta sequences from about 180 million T cells. Using immunosequencing, the study profiled T cell repertoires from around 670 subjects and related those repertoires to cytomegalovirus serostatus. Alongside the repertoire data, information on donor age, sex, ethnicity and CMV serostatus was compiled. Rather than drawing on any new phenotypic data, the later analysis identified candidate immune exposures from TCR beta sequences and the way those sequences occurred across donors. HLA typing covered class I and class II loci at four-digit resolution. Typing coverage differed by locus: A, B, C, DRB1 and DQB1 were typed in roughly 620-640 donors, DQA1 in 522, DPA1 in some 570, and DPB1 in approximately 450. The genetic ancestry cluster associated with self-reported Caucasian donors included about four fifths of the roughly 360 genotyped donors. Roughly 5 DR-DQ haplotypes were treated as single units for association and clustering because of strong linkage in the cohort. Genome-wide SNP genotypes for about 60% of the roughly 670 donors were used in a later genetic analysis, which treated that subset as a discovery cohort. In an earlier analysis of a few hundred of the donors, high-throughput TCR beta sequencing was used to judge whether each TCR beta V gene segment behaved as functional or pseudogenic. To predict cytomegalovirus infection status, the study brought together high-throughput TCR immunosequencing, statistical association of individual TCRs with disease status, and machine learning. All discovery cohort repertoires had been generated on a single sequencing platform. On average, 235,054 unique TCR beta nucleotide sequences were sequenced per donor among several hundred genotyped donors of the cohort, with about 19% of those sequences being non-productive. About 310 gigabases of sequencing data and 70 million to 100 million unique TCR sequences were included in an early release covering under 650 HLA-typed donors. A later analysis re-examined previously published TCR beta repertoires from 600 to 700 donors and added high-resolution HLA genotyping to investigate patterns of TCR occurrence. Along with the roughly 710-subject first cohort, a separate validation cohort of approximately 110 different subjects was used. The study aimed to test whether signatures of past pathogen exposure could be identified by cataloging public T cell receptors. The research as a whole found: Immune exposure information for the cohort was limited to CMV serostatus. A further reported finding was that TCR beta sequences accurately predicted the HLA-A and HLA-B alleles for most subjects in the first cohort. Compared with the roughly 710-donor mean, donors in an Asian-associated ancestry cluster had fewer N-insertions in productive TCRs, according to a later genetic analysis. Sequencing depth was assumed to be roughly uniform across donors in the presence/absence analyses, though that assumption may not hold. Compared with equally common non-associated chains, HLA-associated TCR beta chains in a later analysis were more clonally expanded and had lower generation probabilities. Most CMV-associated TCR beta chains appeared to be HLA-restricted in a later analysis, and the HLA associations seemed to be driven largely by CMV exposure. Most TCR sequences were observed very rarely across donors, whereas some public TCRs were present in many individuals. In a later analysis, 15,000 to 20,000 TCR beta sequences were associated with specific HLA alleles at a false discovery rate of 0.05. In both the original and validation cohorts, the classifier was reported to diagnose cytomegalovirus status with high specificity and sensitivity. The authors suggested that the approach could potentially be generalized to other disease states and immunological phenotypes. A cluster of highly shared sequence variants was judged likely to represent a technical artifact of the sequencing pipeline. An association between a missense DCLRE1C variant and V-gene and J-gene trimming of TCR beta chains was found in a later genetic analysis and replicated in an independent cohort. Correlated functional status among segregating V segments might be attributable to linkage disequilibrium, but an unknown experimental factor could not be ruled out. Strong co-occurrence of HLA alleles, especially DR and DQ, made assigning TCR associations to individual alleles difficult. The earlier analysis of nearly 600 of the donors excluded 15 to 20 rarely observed V segments, including chromosome 9 orphons, because counts were too low. In a later analysis, TCR association rates were found to vary across HLA loci, with the most associated TCRs seen for DRB1 alleles and the fewest for HLA-C alleles. Because the 87-base-pair reads could not distinguish some IMGT-functional V segments, including TRBV6-2 and TRBV6-3, those segments were excluded. The study listed 150 to 200 TCR beta chains as associated with cytomegalovirus. According to a later analysis, parvovirus B19, influenza, CMV and Epstein-Barr virus appeared linked to several top co-occurrence clusters. The cohort was sequenced for TCR beta chains only, and without alpha or paired-chain data the features that could be detected were limited. In an earlier analysis of approximately 590 of the donors, most TCR beta V segments appeared in productive rearrangements about 87% or about 30% of the time, broadly matching IMGT annotations. A few of the identified cytomegalovirus-associated TCR beta chains were confirmed in vitro to be specific for cytomegalovirus antigens. Because HLA typing was missing for some donors at each locus, association tests included only the typed subset.

A remark on this clone: The clone's antigen remains unknown. The record has no base qualities; no much larger clone is one base away.

Reading the germline V gene gives CDR1 MNHEY and CDR2 SVGAGI. Germline trimming amounts to 0 bases on V and 4 bases on J, with 3 as the count of junction bases outside the gene matches. Including cysteine and phenylalanine, the CDR3 has 15 amino acids. The read is trimmed to its CDR3 DNA, 45 bases read in frame from base 1. Library generation was performed with the immunoSEQ multiplex PCR assay. For the multiplex PCR, a mixture combining 60 forward primers for TCR Vbeta segments and 13 reverse primers for TCR Jbeta segments was used. Amplification of the CDR3 region of rearranged TCR beta genes was performed with a multiplex PCR assay on genomic DNA. The Illumina HiSeq System was used to sequence the amplified TCR beta libraries as 87-base-pair reads. The paper's data handling went like this. A later analysis tallied 80 million to 95 million unique TCR beta chains across the approximately 670 repertoires, and roughly 11 million of those chains were shared by two or more donors. Raw reads were error-corrected and collapsed into unique sequences by a nearest-neighbor algorithm in which closely related sequences were merged to remove PCR and sequencing errors. To assign V, D and J gene segments, CDR3 sequences were aligned to IMGT reference sequences. For a sequence to be retained, a match of at least six nucleotides to both a V gene segment and a J gene segment was required. Rearrangements were called productive when the CDR3 lacked stop codons and stayed in frame with V and J; all others were non-productive. Following IMGT convention, CDR3 was defined as the stretch from the second conserved V-encoded cysteine to the conserved J-encoded phenylalanine. Sequences without an unambiguous match to a single V gene segment were excluded from the earlier analysis of 450 to 650 of the donors. An earlier analysis of 500 to 700 of the donors classified V segments as functional when productive rearrangements were above 56.7% and as segregating when the standard deviation between donors was above 5%. A statistical classification framework was developed to diagnose cytomegalovirus status using the catalog of TCR beta chain sequences. V and J gene assignment, in a later analysis, came from comparing TCR nucleotide sequences with IMGT/GENE-DB human TR gene sequences. Using the TCRdist pipeline, a later analysis assigned CDR3 sequences along with most-parsimonious VDJ recombination scenarios. In a later analysis, each TCR beta chain was defined by its CDR3 amino acid sequence together with its V-gene family, and reads without a unique V-gene family were excluded. To address suspected cross-contamination and a sequencing artifact, a later analysis removed around 600 highly shared, low-generation-probability nucleotide sequences. In a later analysis, a clonal expansion index was calculated for each public chain from normalized within-repertoire ranks of inferred template counts. In a later analysis, generation probabilities were computed using a VDJ recombination model fitted to out-of-frame rearrangements, and the results were checked against IGoR. In a later analysis, TCR-TCR, TCR-HLA and TCR-CMV co-occurrence was scored with hypergeometric tests, and a repertoire-size bias correction was applied to TCR pairs. In a later analysis, false discovery rates were estimated by permuting HLA or CMV assignments 20 times. In a later analysis, co-occurring TCRs were grouped using DBSCAN, with TCRdist sequence similarity added in when clustering inside HLA-allele-positive subsets. For co-occurrence clustering, repertoires with fewer than 30,000 or more than 120,000 public chains were excluded, along with four to six repertoires with anomalous nucleotide sharing. TCRdb stores this immuneACCESS table with in-frame sequences only. Part of the clones is absent; in the studies checked, under half of the shortfall reflects unresolved V genes, and no reason is known for the rest. That table furnishes V, J and clone size, whereas the DNA furnished D and trimming. The sample table shows some 90,000 clones, and roughly three quarters are seen once. The ten largest clones take up approximately 2.8% of the sample.

The cohort consisted of some 730 healthy bone marrow donors. At the time of sampling, all cohort members were nominally healthy, though unrecorded immune exposures were likely present. The donor was CMV seronegative and was included in the group of a few hundred seronegative cohort members. Every donor gave a peripheral blood sample, and the peripheral blood mononuclear cells from that sample were used for TCR beta sequencing. The Qiagen DNeasy Blood Extraction Kit was used to extract genomic DNA from the blood cell samples. The origin of this receptor is a man between 25 and 39 years old in good health and CMV-seronegative. The chain joins TRBV6-5 to TRBJ2-1, with TRBD1 identical over 7 junction bases. The specimen sequenced was PBMCs. CDR3 protein: CASSYSQDRYNEQFF. In nucleotide form, the sequence is TGTGCCAGCAGTTACTCCCAGGACAGGTACAATGAGCAGTTCTTC.